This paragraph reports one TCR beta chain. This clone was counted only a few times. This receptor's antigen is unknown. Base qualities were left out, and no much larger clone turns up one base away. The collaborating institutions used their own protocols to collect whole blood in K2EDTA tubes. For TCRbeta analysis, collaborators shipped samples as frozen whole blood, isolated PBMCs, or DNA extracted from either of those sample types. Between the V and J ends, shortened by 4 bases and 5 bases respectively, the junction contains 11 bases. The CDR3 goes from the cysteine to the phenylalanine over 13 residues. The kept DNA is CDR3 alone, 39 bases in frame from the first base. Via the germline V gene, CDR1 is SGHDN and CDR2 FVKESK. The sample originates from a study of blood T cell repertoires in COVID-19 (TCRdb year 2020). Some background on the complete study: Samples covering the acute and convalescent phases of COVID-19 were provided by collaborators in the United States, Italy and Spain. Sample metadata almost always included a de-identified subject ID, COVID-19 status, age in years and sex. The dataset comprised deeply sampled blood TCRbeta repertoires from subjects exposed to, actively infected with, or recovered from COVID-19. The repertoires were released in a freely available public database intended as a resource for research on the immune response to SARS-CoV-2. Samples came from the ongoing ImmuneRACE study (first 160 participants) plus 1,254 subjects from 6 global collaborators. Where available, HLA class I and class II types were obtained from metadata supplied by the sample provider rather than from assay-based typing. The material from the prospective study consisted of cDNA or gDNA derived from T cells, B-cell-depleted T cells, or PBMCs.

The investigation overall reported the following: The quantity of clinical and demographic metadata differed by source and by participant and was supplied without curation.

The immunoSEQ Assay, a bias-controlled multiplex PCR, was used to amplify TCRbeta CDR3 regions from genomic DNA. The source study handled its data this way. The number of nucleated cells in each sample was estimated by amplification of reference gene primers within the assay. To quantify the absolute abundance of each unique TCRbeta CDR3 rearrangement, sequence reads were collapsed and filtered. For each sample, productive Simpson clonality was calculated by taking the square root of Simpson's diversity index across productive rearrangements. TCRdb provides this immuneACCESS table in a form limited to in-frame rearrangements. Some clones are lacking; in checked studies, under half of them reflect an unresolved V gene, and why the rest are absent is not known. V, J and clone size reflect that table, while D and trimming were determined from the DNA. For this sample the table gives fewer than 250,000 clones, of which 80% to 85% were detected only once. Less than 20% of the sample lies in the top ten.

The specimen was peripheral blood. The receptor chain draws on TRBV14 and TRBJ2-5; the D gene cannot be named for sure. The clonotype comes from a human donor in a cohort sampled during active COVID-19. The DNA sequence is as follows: TGTGCCAGCAGCCCTCTGTCGTTGGAGACCCAGTACTTC. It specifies CASSPLSLETQYF.